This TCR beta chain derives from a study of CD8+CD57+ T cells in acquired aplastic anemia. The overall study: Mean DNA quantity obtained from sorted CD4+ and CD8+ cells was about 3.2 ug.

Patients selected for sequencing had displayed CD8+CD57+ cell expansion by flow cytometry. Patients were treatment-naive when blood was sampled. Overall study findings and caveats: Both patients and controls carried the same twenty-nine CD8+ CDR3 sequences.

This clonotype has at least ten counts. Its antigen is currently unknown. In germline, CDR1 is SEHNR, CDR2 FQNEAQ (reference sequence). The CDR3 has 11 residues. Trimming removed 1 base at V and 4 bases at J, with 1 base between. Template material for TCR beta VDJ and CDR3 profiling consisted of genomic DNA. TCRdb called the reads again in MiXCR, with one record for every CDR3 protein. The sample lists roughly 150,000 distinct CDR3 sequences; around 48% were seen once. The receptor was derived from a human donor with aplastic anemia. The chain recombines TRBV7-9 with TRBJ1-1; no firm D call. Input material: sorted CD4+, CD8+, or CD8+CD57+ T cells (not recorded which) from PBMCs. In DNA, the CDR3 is TGTGCCAGCAGCTTAGGCACTGAAGCTTTCTTT. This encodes CASSLGTEAFF.